This entry lists 27 T cell receptor beta chains sequenced from one sample in a study of blood T cells in healthy people across ages. Next came a second PCR, run for about 7 to 12 cycles, which used a sample-barcoded 5' primer along with a J-beta primer mix. MiXCR, run by TCRdb on the 5' RACE reads, gives a single entry per CDR3 protein. The repertoire holds 1 million to 1.2 million distinct CDR3 sequences, with 35% to 40% as singletons. The sequencing sample was made of blood. The receptor source for this set is a man aged 18 to 29 in good health.

This clonotype was counted once. The DNA of the CDR3 is TGTGCCAGCACCAGAGGGTCGGGTACGCGGGGCTACACCTTC. It translates to CASTRGSGTRGYTF. The chain has TRBV6-5 and TRBJ1-2; D not certain. CDR1 and CDR2 from the germline V gene are MNHEY and SVGAGI. Trimming shortened V by 7 bases and J by 8 bases, and 20 bases separated the two germline ends. The CDR3 sequence is 14 residues long.

V usage is TRBV12-5 and J usage is TRBJ1-5; D is undetermined. CDR1 and CDR2 from the germline V gene are LGHNT and FRNRAP. Trimming shortened V by 0 bases and J by 1 base, and 16 bases separated the two germline ends. This CDR3 region has 18 residues. This CDR3 reads CASGLVPRRPWSNQPQHF. The CDR3 DNA is TGTGCTAGTGGTTTGGTACCCCGTCGGCCATGGAGCAATCAGCCCCAGCATTTT.

This clonotype has a handful of counts. The rearrangement joins TRBV7-8 to TRBJ2-5; D gene uncertain. Germline V gene lookup returns CDR1 SGHVS and CDR2 FQNEAQ. With 5 bases removed from V and 0 bases from J, the gap between germline ends came to 16 bases. The CDR3 runs 16 residues. The CDR3, as DNA: TGTGCCAGCAGCCTTGAGACCCTTCTTTACCAAGAGACCCAGTACTTC. It codes for CASSLETLLYQETQYF.

The chain couples TRBV7-2 to TRBJ2-1, with TRBD2 identical over 9 bases. The junction had 5 bases not matched to a gene; V was cut back by 4 bases and J by 7 bases. Germline loops: CDR1 SGHTA, CDR2 FQGNSA. The CDR3 sequence is 14 residues long. The CDR3 region is CASSSYSGGNEQFF. The DNA of the CDR3 is TGTGCCAGCAGCTCCTATAGCGGGGGAAATGAGCAGTTCTTC.

This clonotype was seen at least ten times. One junction end does not reproduce the germline sequence, and a read error may be involved. The V call is TRBV5-1, the J call TRBJ2-3, with 9 bases fitting TRBD1. The CDR3 sequence is 15 residues long. CDR1 and CDR2 from the germline V gene are SGHRS and YFSETQ. The CDR3 DNA sequence: TGTGCCAGCAGTTTGGGACAGGGCTTTACAGATACGCAGTATTTT. As protein: CASSLGQGFTDTQYF.

This clonotype was picked up one time. The chain uses TRBV7-9 and TRBJ2-3; 8 bases line up with TRBD2. Germline CDR1 reads SEHNR; CDR2 reads FQNEAQ (reference sequence). The CDR3 consists of 17 residues. After removal of 3 bases from V and 2 bases from J, the junction contained 10 bases not matched to a gene. CDR3 bases: TGTGCCAGCAGCTTGGGGGGCCTAGCGGGTACCACAGATACGCAGTATTTT. This sequence encodes CASSLGGLAGTTDTQYF.

This clonotype was seen a few times. This rearrangement joins TRBV25-1 to TRBJ2-1, with D perhaps given as TRBD1 or TRBD2 (5 bases each). The CDR3 totals 17 residues. The germline gives CDR1 MGHDK, CDR2 SYGVNS. The V gene lost 1 base and the J gene lost 8 bases, with 21 bases spanning the gap. For the CDR3, the DNA is TGTGCCAGCAGTGAATTAAGTAGACCGGACCGGGGCCATGAGCAGTTCTTC. This translates into CASSELSRPDRGHEQFF.

The V and J genes are TRBV18 and TRBJ2-2; D gene ambiguous. The V end was cut by 1 base, the J end by 0 bases, with 3 bases between. CDR1 and CDR2 from the germline V gene are KGHSH and LQKENI. CDR3 length: 14 amino acids. The CDR3, as DNA: TGTGCCAGCTCACCACTATCGAACACCGGGGAGCTGTTTTTT. It encodes CASSPLSNTGELFF.

This clonotype was found many times. The V call is TRBV7-2, the J call TRBJ2-5, with D uncertain. This CDR3 is 12 amino acids long. Trimming pared 5 bases from V and 4 bases from J, leaving 8 bases between. Germline V lookup: CDR1 SGHTA, CDR2 FQGNSA. In nucleotides, the CDR3 is TGTGCCAGCAGCCTTTCGAGAGAGACCCAGTACTTC. The encoded protein is CASSLSRETQYF.

This clonotype was detected a few times. J is TRBJ1-1 and V is TRBV4-3; D unresolved. Between the trimmed V and J ends, which lost 1 base and 2 bases, there was a span of 8 bases. This CDR3 has 14 residues. Germline values: CDR1 LGHNA, CDR2 YSLEER. The CDR3 DNA follows: TGCGCCAGCAGCCAAGGTCAGTTCAACACTGAAGCTTTCTTT. Translated, it gives CASSQGQFNTEAFF.

This clonotype showed up just a few times. The gene calls are TRBV12-3 or TRBV12-4 and TRBJ2-7; D may be TRBD1 (6 bases). There are 13 residues in the CDR3. V lost 4 bases to trimming and J lost 4 bases, with 11 bases between them. CDR3 nucleotides: TGTGCCAGCAGTTCCCGGGACAAGTACGAGCAGTACTTC. Amino acid sequence: CASSSRDKYEQYF.

This clonotype showed up just a few times. The V gene is TRBV7-2, the J gene TRBJ1-1; the D gene is possibly TRBD1 (5 bases). The germline V gene encodes CDR1 SGHTA and CDR2 FQGNSA. The V and J ends lost 2 bases and 3 bases respectively, with 10 bases between them. The CDR3 has 14 residues. CDR3 sequence (DNA): TGTGCCAGCAGCTTAAGACAGCCACACACTGAAGCTTTCTTT. Amino acids: CASSLRQPHTEAFF.

This clonotype was recorded a few times. The rearrangement uses TRBV9 and TRBJ1-1; TRBD1 is a possible D gene (6 bases). Germline V gene sequence: CDR1 SGDLS, CDR2 YYNGEE. V lost 0 bases and J 5 bases, leaving 17 bases between the germline ends. The CDR3 loop spans 16 amino acids. Here the CDR3 DNA reads TGTGCCAGCAGCGTAGATCCCCCGGGGGCGGGTACTGAAGCTTTCTTT. Translation: CASSVDPPGAGTEAFF. The full variable domain, its missing parts supplied by reference TRBV9 and TRBJ1-1, is DSGVTQTPKHLITATGQRVTLRCSPRSGDLSVYWYQQSLDQGLQFLIQYYNGEERAKGNILERFSAQQFPDLHSELNLSSLELGDSALYFCASSVDPPGAGTEAFFGQGTRLTVV.

The genes are TRBV6-5 and TRBJ2-3; 8 bases agree with TRBD2. CDR1 and CDR2 (germline): MNHEY, SVGAGI. The length of the CDR3 is 16 residues. Trimming cost V 0 bases and J 2 bases; bases outside gene matches: 4. CDR3 nucleotide sequence: TGTGCCAGCAGTTACTCACGCGGGGGGCCCACAGATACGCAGTATTTT. As protein: CASSYSRGGPTDTQYF.

This sequence joins TRBV30 and TRBJ2-3; 10 bases align to TRBD1. The CDR3 sequence is 15 residues long. Germline trimming cut 4 bases from V and 5 bases from J; bases unmatched to any gene: 9. Germline CDR1 and CDR2: GTSNPN and SVGIG (reference sequence). The CDR3 loop reads CAWTPTGGKGDTQYF. Here the CDR3 DNA reads TGTGCCTGGACCCCGACAGGGGGCAAGGGAGATACGCAGTATTTT.

A note on this clonotype: A much bigger clone sits one base away, suggesting this may be a read error. The chain has TRBV6-2 or TRBV6-3 and TRBJ2-4, with D perhaps TRBD1 (6 bases). Gene TRBJ2-7 matches the end of the DNA better, so the J call may be wrong. This CDR3 contains 14 residues. CDR1 is MNHEY and CDR2 is SVGEGT in the germline V gene. The CDR3, as DNA: TGTGCCAGCAGTGACGACAGGTACTCCTACGAGCAGTACTTC. It encodes CASSDDRYSYEQYF.

The chain employs TRBV5-1 and TRBJ1-5; a weak D match, TRBD1 (6 bases). Trimming took off 4 bases at V and 6 bases at J, with 17 bases between the two ends. Germline CDR1 reads SGHRS; CDR2 reads YFSETQ. The CDR3 loop spans 15 amino acids. In DNA, the CDR3 is TGCGCCAGCAGCACAACTACAGGGAGCGGTCAGCCCCAGCATTTT. Amino acids: CASSTTTGSGQPQHF.

The chain is built from TRBV7-2 and TRBJ2-7; D gene unclear. The DNA matches TRBJ2-5 better at its end, which makes the J call doubtful. The CDR3 loop spans 11 amino acids. The germline gives CDR1 SGHTA, CDR2 FQGNSA. The CDR3 sequence: CVCSFSETQYF. CDR3 DNA sequence: TGTGTCTGCAGCTTTTCGGAGACCCAGTACTTC.

The V and J genes are TRBV9 and TRBJ2-2; no reliable D call. The germline V gene has CDR1 SGDLS and CDR2 YYNGEE. The CDR3 has 12 amino acids. Between the trimmed V and J ends, which lost 0 bases and 8 bases, there was a span of 5 bases. The CDR3 is CASSVGQGELFF. CDR3 in DNA: TGTGCCAGCAGCGTAGGTCAGGGGGAGCTGTTTTTT.

Only a few counts were recorded for this clonotype. The V call is TRBV20-1, the J call TRBJ1-5, with TRBD1 as a possible D gene (6 bases). Trimming took off 6 bases at V and 0 bases at J, with 12 bases between the two ends. The CDR3 is made up of 14 amino acids. CDR1 and CDR2 (germline): DFQATT, SNEGSKA (reference sequence). CDR3 region: CSAQTGNSNQPQHF. CDR3 sequence (DNA): TGCAGTGCCCAGACAGGCAATAGCAATCAGCCCCAGCATTTT.

The J gene is TRBJ1-4, the V gene TRBV7-9; 8 bases fit TRBD1. J was trimmed by 10 bases and V by 4 bases; bases with no gene match: 11. The germline V gene has CDR1 SEHNR and CDR2 FQNEAQ (reference sequence). This CDR3 contains 15 residues. CDR3 nucleotide sequence: TGTGCCAGCAGCTCGCCCGGGACAGGAGGAGGAAAACTGTTTTTT. Translated, it gives CASSSPGTGGGKLFF. The whole variable domain, filled in from reference TRBV7-9 and TRBJ1-4, reads DTGVSQNPRHKITKRGQNVTFRCDPISEHNRLYWYRQTLGQGPEFLTYFQNEAQLEKSRLLSDRFSAERPKGSFSTLEIQRTEQGDSAMYLCASSSPGTGGGKLFFGSGTQLSVL.

The chain joins TRBV6-2 or TRBV6-3 to TRBJ2-7; D is tentatively TRBD1 or TRBD2 (6 bases each). Trimming shortened V by 0 bases and J by 1 base, and 16 bases separated the two germline ends. CDR3 length: 17 amino acids. Germline loops: CDR1 MNHEY, CDR2 SVGEGT. The CDR3 region has the DNA TGTGCCAGCAGTTACTCGACCGGGGGCTTCCAATCCTACGAGCAGTACTTC. This translates into CASSYSTGGFQSYEQYF.

The gene calls are TRBV4-3 and TRBJ2-5, with D perhaps matching TRBD1 (5 bases). V was trimmed by 3 bases and J by 6 bases, leaving 14 bases between them. Per the germline V gene, CDR1 is LGHNA and CDR2 is YSLEER. The length of the CDR3 is 14 residues. CDR3 DNA: TGCGCCAGCAGCCATGTAGGGGCCCTGCAGACCCAGTACTTC. Its protein product is CASSHVGALQTQYF.

This chain uses TRBV7-2 with TRBJ1-2, with 10 positions matching TRBD1. The ends lost 6 bases at V and 7 bases at J; junction bases unmatched: 5. CDR3 size: 13 residues. CDR1 and CDR2 (germline): SGHTA, FQGNSA. The CDR3 loop is CASSIRDRGGYTF. CDR3 DNA: TGTGCCAGCAGTATAAGGGACAGGGGTGGCTACACCTTC.

The chain couples TRBV10-3 to TRBJ2-3; 12 positions match TRBD2. Losses at the gene ends were 6 bases for V and 0 bases for J; bases not matched to a gene: 7. This CDR3 has 17 residues. Germline CDR1 ENHRY, CDR2 SYGVKD. As DNA, the CDR3 is TGTGCCATCAGACTAGCGGGGGGCACTCCAAGCACAGATACGCAGTATTTT. Its translation: CAIRLAGGTPSTDTQYF.

This clonotype has more than one count but fewer than ten. The CDR3 DNA follows: TGCGCCAGCAGCTCGGGACAGGGTGGAAACACTGAAGCTTTCTTT. Residues: CASSSGQGGNTEAFF. V usage is TRBV5-1 and J usage is TRBJ1-1; 9 bases align to TRBD1. Germline CDR1 reads SGHRS; CDR2 reads YFSETQ. V gave up 3 bases and J gave up 2 bases; unmatched junction bases: 5. CDR3 length: 15 residues.

The sample holds a few counts of this clonotype. This rearrangement joins TRBV4-2 to TRBJ2-5; the match to TRBD2 covers 9 bases. CDR3 size: 16 residues. Losses at the gene ends were 3 bases for V and 2 bases for J; bases not matched to a gene: 7. The germline V gene encodes CDR1 LGHNA and CDR2 YNFKEQ. In DNA, the CDR3 is TGTGCCAGCAGCCAGTCGACTAGCGGATGGCAAGAGACCCAGTACTTC. It translates to CASSQSTSGWQETQYF.